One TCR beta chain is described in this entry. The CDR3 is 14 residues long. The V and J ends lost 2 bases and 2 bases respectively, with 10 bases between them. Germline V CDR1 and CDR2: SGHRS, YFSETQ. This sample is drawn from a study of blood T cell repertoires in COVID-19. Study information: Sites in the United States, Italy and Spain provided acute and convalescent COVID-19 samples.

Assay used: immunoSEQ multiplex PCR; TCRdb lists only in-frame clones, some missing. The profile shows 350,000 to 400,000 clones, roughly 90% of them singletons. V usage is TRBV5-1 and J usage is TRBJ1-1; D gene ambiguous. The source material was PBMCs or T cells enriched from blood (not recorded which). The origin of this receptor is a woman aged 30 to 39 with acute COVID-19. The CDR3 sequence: CASSLFSLNTEAFF. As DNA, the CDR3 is TGCGCCAGCAGCTTATTCTCCCTCAACACTGAAGCTTTCTTT.